The present entry profiles one T cell receptor beta chain with its context. These data belong to a study of blood T cell repertoires in COVID-19. The data were produced by immunoSEQ multiplex PCR, yet TCRdb's version contains in-frame clones alone and is incomplete. The table shows some 99,000 clones, with about 87% occurring only once. V lost 3 bases and J lost 3; bases outside the gene matches: 5. This CDR3 contains 15 residues. Germline values: CDR1 KGHSH, CDR2 LQKENI. Sequencing was performed on peripheral blood. The receptor was derived from a woman aged 45-59 years with acute or convalescent COVID-19. The chain links TRBV18 to TRBJ1-5, with 7 bases fitting TRBD1. DNA of the CDR3: TGTGCCAGCTCACCCCCGGACAGGAACAATCAGCCCCAGCATTTT. Encoded protein: CASSPPDRNNQPQHF.